Reported below is one T cell receptor (beta chain). What it recognizes is unknown. Assay used: immunoSEQ multiplex PCR; TCRdb lists only in-frame clones, some missing. Here the sample spans around 100,000 clones, roughly 77% being singletons. CDR3 size: 15 residues. Germline V gene data show CDR1 as SGHTS and CDR2 as YDEGEE. V gave up 9 bases and J gave up 3 bases; unmatched junction bases: 11. This entry is derived from a study of radiotherapy plus CTLA-4 blockade in lung cancer. Findings of the study overall: In blood, early T cell clone dynamics reportedly predicted response best, together with interferon-beta.

This sequence joins TRBV5-8 and TRBJ1-4, with 7 bases lining up with TRBD1. This material consisted of peripheral blood, taken from a patient treated with radiotherapy plus ipilimumab. The source is a human donor with non-small cell lung cancer that progressed on radiotherapy plus ipilimumab. Some clones in this sample may be carry-over from other donors' samples. DNA for the CDR3: TGTGCCACGCTTGTCACAGGGGTATCTAATGAAAAACTGTTTTTT. This translates into CATLVTGVSNEKLFF.